Sequencing of this T cell receptor (beta chain) was carried out in a study of massively parallel sequencing of T cell beta chains (dated by TCRdb to 2009 to 2010). Notes on the research overall: The study profiled human TCR beta CDR3 diversity in peripheral blood using 5'-RACE, Illumina short-read sequencing and a dedicated short-read assembly strategy. Results and caveats for the whole study, not just this receptor: CDR3 beta lengths ranging from 21 to 81 nucleotides were observed, with a peak at 45 nucleotides. Among approximately 34,000 distinct clonotypes, single-copy clonotypes made up roughly three fifths of clonotypes but only around 20% of assemblies. By subsampling, clonotype counts were shown to rise linearly with read number, indicating that sequencing depth was far from saturation. Only roughly 23,000 (about 70%) of the clonotypes could be assigned a unique TRBV gene. The reported gene usage frequencies may have been skewed by preferential PCR amplification of some TRBV and TRBJ sequences. Because the RNA was pooled from many donors, the results reflect population-average clonotype abundance rather than any individual repertoire. TRBV usage was found to range from roughly 0.01% for TRBV17 to 24.6% for TRBV20-1, and TRBJ usage was found to range from 1.5% to 2% for TRBJ2-6 to around 17% for TRBJ2-1. A single sequence read supported most clonotypes (about 60% of the roughly 34,000), and this single-read support could in principle inflate apparent diversity.

The donor pool was composed of about 380 males and about 160 females, all aged about 18 to 45 years. Peripheral leukocyte polyA+ RNA was isolated from around 180 liters of pooled peripheral blood. For starting material, the researchers used a commercial mRNA preparation made from normal human peripheral blood leukocytes pooled across hundreds of individuals. This clonotype is judged medium-sized (0.01 to 0.1%). There is no known antigen for this receptor. No much larger clonotype is one base removed from it; base qualities were not supplied. Reads for this sample came from an Illumina Genome Analyzer II. Two rounds of nested PCR with TRBC1/TRBC2-specific primers produced a RACE product of about 520 bp, and the RACE product was then gel-purified. To give RACE a 5' anchor, first-strand cDNA synthesis used a TRBC-specific primer together with a template-switching oligonucleotide. Because the RACE amplicon was too long for direct short-read sequencing, the RACE amplicon was concatemerized by ligation and sheared by sonication. PAGE was used to isolate a size fraction of 100 to 300 bp, and that fraction then underwent shotgun sequencing on the Illumina platform. Sequencing on an Illumina GAII produced 18.8 million 36-nt reads and 21.7 million 50-nt single-end reads in separate runs. Per the authors' processing: Assembly of the approximately 41 million pooled reads was done with iSSAKE, using the parameters -m 15, -o 2 and -r 0.7. Reads that aligned to the ends of Ensembl TRBV gene predictions and carried unmatched junctional bases were used to seed de novo CDR3 beta assemblies. Clonotype abundance was estimated from the number of matching assembled contigs rather than from raw read depth. Among the assembled clonotypes, around 2,100 (5.9%) contained in-frame stop codons and were discarded, which left some 35,000 productive clonotypes. Of the roughly 280 unique TCR sequences obtained by Sanger sequencing of cloned RACE products, approximately 69% were also present in the Illumina assembly. TCRdb reanalyzed the raw reads on its own, using fastp at Q25 for trimming and MiXCR for clone calling, and kept in-frame beta chains. Here each entry gathers all rows of one CDR3 protein and keeps the most common genes and DNA. TCRdb, not the authors, supplied the V and J calls. The sample yields approximately 4,000 distinct CDR3 sequences; 35% to 45% were counted once. Under 3% of the sample is in the top ten clones.

Including the terminal cysteine and phenylalanine, the CDR3 comprises 13 residues. Only the CDR3 portion is preserved as DNA: 39 bases, with reading frame beginning at the first base. The germline V gene encodes CDR1 SQVTM and CDR2 ANQGSEA. V lost 3 bases and J lost 1 base; the stretch between them is 9 bases long. The chain is encoded by TRBV29-1 joined to TRBJ1-1; the D gene is possibly TRBD1, with 5 bases matching. This clonotype was sampled from a pool of human donors in good health; the sample was commercial RNA pooled from many donors. Sequenced sample: commercial RNA from peripheral blood pooled from many donors. The nucleotides are TGCAGCGTTGACAGGGCCAGGAACACTGAAGCTTTCTTT. Translated, it reads CSVDRARNTEAFF.